These T cell receptor beta chains were read from a single sample in a study of blood T cells in healthy people across ages. Via MiXCR, TCRdb re-called the 5' RACE reads, giving one row per CDR3 protein. The repertoire holds 590,000 or so distinct CDR3 sequences, with 25% to 35% as singletons. Material: blood. The receptors were sampled from a woman aged 80 or older in good health. The CDR3 runs from the conserved cysteine through the conserved F or W. Each record gives: clone size, D gene, V gene, J gene, CDR3 protein, CDR3 DNA. The D gene is left open where the match is weak. Rows may omit the clone size; those that give it use once, few, many or a size class.

>many|TRBD1|TRBV10-3|TRBJ2-7
CASWDREPYEQYF
TGTGCCTCGTGGGACAGGGAACCCTACGAGCAGTACTTC
>few|-|TRBV10-3|TRBJ1-4
CAISESRGLGEKLFF
TGTGCCATCAGTGAGTCTAGGGGACTGGGGGAAAAACTGTTTTTT
>-|-|TRBV13|TRBJ1-1
CASRWGNTEAFF
TGTGCCAGCAGGTGGGGGAACACTGAAGCTTTCTTT
>many|-|TRBV11-2|TRBJ2-1
CASSLLDSTYNEQFF
TGTGCCAGCAGCTTACTGGACAGTACGTACAATGAGCAGTTCTTC
>many|-|TRBV12-3/TRBV12-4|TRBJ2-3
CASSKDSPSTDTQYF
TGTGCCAGCAGCAAGGACAGCCCTAGCACAGATACGCAGTATTTT
>-|-|TRBV4-3|TRBJ1-2
CASSHPGLNYGYTF
TGCGCCAGCAGCCACCCGGGCCTTAACTATGGCTACACCTTC
>-|-|TRBV7-9|TRBJ2-7
CASSLGDGYEYYF
TGTGCCAGCAGCTTAGGGGACGGCTACGAGTACTACTTC
>many|TRBD2|TRBV7-6|TRBJ2-5
CASSLLAGAPETQYF
TGTGCCAGCAGCCTACTAGCGGGGGCACCAGAGACCCAGTACTTC
>few|-|TRBV3-1|TRBJ1-1
CASSPLTGEAFF
TGTGCCAGCAGCCCCCTGACGGGTGAAGCTTTCTTT
>-|-|TRBV20-1|TRBJ1-2
CSALEGPGDYGYTF
TGCAGTGCTCTGGAGGGGCCTGGGGACTATGGCTACACCTTC
>many|-|TRBV15|TRBJ2-1
CATSRDYGGGYNEQFF
TGTGCCACCAGCAGAGATTACGGGGGAGGATACAATGAGCAGTTCTTC
>many|TRBD2|TRBV27|TRBJ2-7
CASSAGGGNYEQYF
TGTGCCAGCAGTGCCGGGGGGGGAAACTACGAGCAGTACTTC
>many|TRBD1|TRBV4-2|TRBJ1-1
CASSQRTGNTEAFF
TGTGCCAGCAGCCAGAGGACAGGGAACACTGAAGCTTTCTTT
>many|-|TRBV5-1|TRBJ1-2
CASSFEGHYGYTF
TGCGCCAGCAGCTTCGAGGGGCACTATGGCTACACCTTC
>-|-|TRBV30|TRBJ1-1
CAWRSNTEAFF
TGTGCCTGGAGAAGTAACACTGAAGCTTTCTTT
>many|-|TRBV7-9|TRBJ1-4
CASSFRGEKLFF
TGTGCCAGCAGCTTTCGGGGTGAAAAACTGTTTTTT
>many|TRBD1|TRBV5-6|TRBJ2-3
CASSFGTGGGTQYF
TGTGCCAGCAGCTTCGGGACAGGGGGTGGTACGCAGTATTTT
>many|TRBD2|TRBV6-6|TRBJ2-1
CASSQTGGRNEQFF
TGTGCCAGCAGCCAAACGGGGGGGAGGAATGAGCAGTTCTTC
>many|-|TRBV4-3|TRBJ1-4
CASSQGGTGKEKLFF
TGCGCCAGCAGCCAAGGGGGGACGGGGAAGGAAAAACTGTTTTTT
>-|-|TRBV2|TRBJ1-5
CASSPETLYSNQPQHF
TGTGCCAGCAGTCCGGAGACACTTTATAGCAATCAGCCCCAGCATTTT
>few|-|TRBV12-3/TRBV12-4|TRBJ2-7
CASRLRQGEAYNEQYF
TGTGCCAGCAGACTACGACAAGGGGAGGCGTACAATGAGCAGTACTTC
>many|-|TRBV7-2|TRBJ2-7
CASSLALRATEQYF
TGTGCCAGCAGCTTAGCGCTCAGGGCCACCGAGCAGTACTTC
>many|-|TRBV3-1|TRBJ1-5
CASSQLLKGLDQPQHF
TGTGCCAGCAGCCAACTACTAAAAGGCCTCGATCAGCCCCAGCATTTT
>few|-|TRBV30|TRBJ1-5
CAWSVGHMRVEDQPQHF
TGTGCCTGGAGTGTAGGTCACATGAGGGTAGAAGACCAGCCCCAGCATTTT
>many|-|TRBV20-1|TRBJ2-5
CSARTGRETQYF
TGCAGTGCTAGAACAGGGAGGGAGACCCAGTACTTC
>once|-|TRBV5-1|TRBJ1-2
CASNLRPEGGYTF
TGCGCCAGCAACTTACGTCCAGAGGGTGGTTACACCTTC
>-|TRBD1|TRBV3-1|TRBJ2-5
CASSQPGQGFETQYF
TGTGCCAGCAGCCAACCGGGACAGGGGTTCGAGACCCAGTACTTC
>many|TRBD2|TRBV6-5|TRBJ2-1
CASSWTSVGNNEQFF
TGTGCCAGCAGCTGGACTAGCGTCGGGAACAATGAGCAGTTCTTC
>many|-|TRBV20-1|TRBJ2-7
CSADPVKSYEQYF
TGCAGTGCGGATCCGGTGAAGTCTTACGAGCAGTACTTC
>-|-|TRBV4-1|TRBJ1-5
CAGSQEVGGYGQPQHF
TGCGCCGGCAGCCAAGAGGTCGGGGGATACGGTCAGCCCCAGCATTTT
>few|TRBD1|TRBV7-2|TRBJ2-6
CASSVNRGLGANVLTF
TGTGCCAGCAGCGTAAACAGGGGGCTTGGGGCCAACGTCCTGACTTTC